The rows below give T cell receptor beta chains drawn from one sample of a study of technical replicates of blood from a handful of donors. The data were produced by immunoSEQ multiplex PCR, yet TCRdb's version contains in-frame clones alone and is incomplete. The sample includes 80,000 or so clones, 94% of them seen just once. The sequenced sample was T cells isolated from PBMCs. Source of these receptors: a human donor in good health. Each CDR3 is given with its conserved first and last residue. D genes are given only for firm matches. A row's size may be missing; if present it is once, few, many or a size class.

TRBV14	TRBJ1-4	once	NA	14	CASSQALRNEKLFF	TGTGCCAGCAGCCAAGCTTTGAGAAATGAAAAACTGTTTTTT
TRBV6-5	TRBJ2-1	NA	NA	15	CASSTGSISYNEQFF	TGTGCCAGCAGTACAGGGTCCATCTCCTACAATGAGCAGTTCTTC
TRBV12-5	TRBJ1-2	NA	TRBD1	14	CASGSPGTDYGYTF	TGTGCTAGTGGTTCCCCGGGGACAGATTATGGCTACACCTTC
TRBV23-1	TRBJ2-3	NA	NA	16	CASSQFHRGSGDTQYF	TGCGCCAGCAGTCAATTCCACCGGGGTTCTGGAGATACGCAGTATTTT
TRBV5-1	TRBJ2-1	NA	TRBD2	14	CASKVAGTYNEQFF	TGCGCCAGCAAGGTAGCGGGGACCTACAATGAGCAGTTCTTC
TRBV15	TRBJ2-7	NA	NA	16	CATSRDSGASTREQYF	TGTGCCACCAGCAGAGATTCTGGGGCCTCTACGAGAGAGCAGTACTTC
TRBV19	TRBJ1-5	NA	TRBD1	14	CASTLGQSRWPQHF	TGTGCCAGTACCCTGGGACAGTCAAGGTGGCCCCAGCATTTT
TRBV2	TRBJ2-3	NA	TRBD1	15	CASSDRDSSTDTQYF	TGTGCCAGCAGCGACCGGGACAGTAGCACAGATACGCAGTATTTT
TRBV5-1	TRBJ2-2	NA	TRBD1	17	CASSELRDRGDTGELFF	TGCGCCAGCAGCGAGTTACGGGACAGGGGAGACACCGGGGAGCTGTTTTTT
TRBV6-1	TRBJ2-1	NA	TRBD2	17	CASSESIRTFGRNEQFF	TGTGCCAGCAGTGAAAGCATTCGGACATTCGGGAGGAATGAGCAGTTCTTC
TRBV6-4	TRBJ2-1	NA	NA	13	CASSDEMADEQFF	TGTGCCAGCAGTGACGAAATGGCCGATGAGCAGTTCTTC
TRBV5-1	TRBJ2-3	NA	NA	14	CASSLGGGTDTQYF	TGCGCCAGCAGCTTGGGGGGCGGCACAGATACGCAGTATTTT
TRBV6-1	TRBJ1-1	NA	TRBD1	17	CASSEAWGDRGITEAFF	TGTGCCAGCAGTGAAGCGTGGGGTGACAGGGGTATCACTGAAGCTTTCTTT
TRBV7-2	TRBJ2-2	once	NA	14	CASRLTGETGELFF	TGTGCCAGCAGACTGACAGGAGAAACCGGGGAGCTGTTTTTT
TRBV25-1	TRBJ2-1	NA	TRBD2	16	CASSAELAGERNEQFF	TGTGCCAGCAGTGCGGAACTAGCGGGAGAAAGGAATGAGCAGTTCTTC
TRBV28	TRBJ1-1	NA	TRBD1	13	CASSMTGITEAFF	TGTGCCAGCAGCATGACAGGGATCACTGAAGCTTTCTTT
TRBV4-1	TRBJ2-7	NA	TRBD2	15	CASSPLAGASYEQYF	TGCGCCAGCAGCCCACTAGCGGGGGCCTCCTACGAGCAGTACTTC
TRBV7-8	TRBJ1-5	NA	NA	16	CASSLREPGSSQPQHF	TGTGCCAGCAGCCTGCGAGAACCAGGTTCGTCTCAGCCCCAGCATTTT
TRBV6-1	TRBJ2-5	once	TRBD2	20	CASSEGLRLAGAHPGETQYF	TGTGCCAGCAGTGAAGGATTAAGGCTAGCGGGAGCCCACCCGGGAGAGACCCAGTACTTC
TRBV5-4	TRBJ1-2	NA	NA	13	CASSLDREYGYTF	TGTGCCAGCAGCTTGGACAGGGAATATGGCTACACCTTC
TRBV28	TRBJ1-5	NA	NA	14	CASRPDTEYQPQHF	TGTGCCAGCCGGCCCGACACCGAGTATCAGCCCCAGCATTTT
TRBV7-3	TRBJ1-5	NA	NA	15	CASSLEGRIDQPQHF	TGTGCCAGCAGCTTAGAGGGCAGAATTGATCAGCCCCAGCATTTT